This T cell receptor (beta chain) was recovered during a study of cytomegalovirus exposure and HLA in healthy donors (dated by TCRdb to the late 2010s). Context from the whole study: An earlier analysis of a few hundred of the donors reported 276 Gb of sequence data and 117 million unique TCR beta sequences obtained from about 200 million T cells. Because of strong linkage in the cohort, a handful of DR-DQ haplotypes were treated as single units for association and clustering. Alongside the repertoire data, information on donor age, sex, ethnicity and CMV serostatus was compiled. To study patterns of TCR occurrence, a later analysis re-analyzed previously published TCR beta repertoires from 666 donors and added high-resolution HLA genotyping. Both class I and class II loci were covered by HLA typing, at four-digit resolution. To predict cytomegalovirus infection status, the study brought together high-throughput TCR immunosequencing, statistical association of individual TCRs with disease status, and machine learning. The study aimed to test whether cataloging public T cell receptors could reveal signatures of past pathogen exposure. Every discovery cohort repertoire had been produced on one sequencing platform. A separate validation cohort of over a hundred different subjects was used in addition to the roughly 620-subject first cohort. Of the 398 genotyped donors, 75% to 85% were placed in the genetic ancestry cluster associated with self-reported Caucasian donors. A later genetic analysis used genome-wide SNP genotypes for about 60% of the roughly 700 donors, treating that subset as a discovery cohort. Rather than drawing on any new phenotypic data, the later analysis identified candidate immune exposures from TCR beta sequences and the way those sequences occurred across donors. The T cell repertoires of several hundred subjects were profiled by immunosequencing and related to cytomegalovirus serostatus. About 300 gigabases of sequencing data and tens of millions of unique TCR sequences were included in an early release covering 500 to 750 HLA-typed donors. Typing coverage varied by locus: about 620-640 donors for A, B, C, DRB1 and DQB1; approximately 560 for DQA1; approximately 610 for DPA1; fewer than 480 for DPB1. On average, 235,054 unique TCR beta nucleotide sequences were sequenced per donor among 398 genotyped donors of the cohort, with roughly 18% of those sequences being non-productive. An earlier analysis of approximately 640 of the donors applied high-throughput TCR beta sequencing to assess whether each TCR beta V gene segment acted as functional or pseudogenic. Broad study findings and their caveats: The 87-base-pair reads could not distinguish some IMGT-functional V segments, including TRBV6-2 and TRBV6-3, so those segments were excluded. A later analysis found that HLA-associated TCR beta chains were more clonally expanded and had lower generation probabilities than equally common non-associated chains. V-gene and J-gene trimming of TCR beta chains was associated with a missense DCLRE1C variant in a later genetic analysis, and the association was replicated in an independent cohort. Because counts were too low, 15 to 20 rarely observed V segments, including chromosome 9 orphons, were excluded from the earlier analysis of several hundred of the donors. A total of around 150 TCR beta chains were listed by the study as associated with cytomegalovirus. A later analysis found that TCR association rates varied across HLA loci, with DRB1 alleles showing the most associated TCRs and HLA-C alleles the fewest. Cytomegalovirus status was reported to be diagnosed by the classifier with high specificity and sensitivity in both the original and validation cohorts. Presence/absence analyses assumed roughly uniform sequencing depth across donors, an assumption that may not hold. In an earlier analysis of approximately 600 of the donors, most TCR beta V segments were observed in productive rearrangements about 90% or about 30% of the time, broadly matching IMGT annotations. In this cohort, only TCR beta chains were sequenced, and detectable features were limited by the absence of alpha or paired-chain data. In a later analysis, most CMV-associated TCR beta chains were found to appear HLA-restricted, with HLA associations seemingly driven largely by CMV exposure. According to the authors, the approach could potentially be generalized to other disease states and immunological phenotypes. In vitro tests confirmed that a few of the cytomegalovirus-associated TCR beta chains recognize cytomegalovirus antigens. Most TCR sequences were observed very rarely across donors, whereas some public TCRs were present in many individuals. CMV serostatus was the only immune exposure information available for the cohort. A further reported finding was that TCR beta sequences accurately predicted the HLA-A and HLA-B alleles for most subjects in the first cohort. A later genetic analysis reported fewer N-insertions in productive TCRs among donors in an Asian-associated ancestry cluster than the roughly 720-donor mean. Specific HLA alleles were associated with 16,951 TCR beta sequences at a false discovery rate of 0.05 in a later analysis. HLA typing was unavailable for some donors at each locus, so association tests used only the typed subset. In a later analysis, several top co-occurrence clusters were reported to appear linked to parvovirus B19, influenza, CMV and Epstein-Barr virus. When HLA alleles, especially DR and DQ, strongly co-occurred, TCR associations were difficult to assign to individual alleles. A cluster of highly shared sequence variants was judged likely to be a technical artifact of the sequencing pipeline. Linkage disequilibrium might explain the correlated functional status among segregating V segments, but an unknown experimental factor could not be excluded.

The cohort was made up of approximately 670 healthy bone marrow donors. All cohort members were sampled while nominally healthy, although unrecorded immune exposures were likely present. The donor tested CMV seropositive and was one of the 289 seropositive cohort members. Every donor gave a peripheral blood sample, and the peripheral blood mononuclear cells from that sample were used for TCR beta sequencing. The Qiagen DNeasy Blood Extraction Kit was used to extract genomic DNA from the blood cell samples. As to this clone: Which antigen it targets is not known. No clone much larger than this one lies a single base away; base qualities are absent.

The germline V and J ends show losses of 3 bases and 6 bases respectively, and no gene match explains 4 bases of the junction. From the cysteine up to the phenylalanine, the CDR3 has a length of 14 residues. CDR3 DNA only is kept here, 42 bases in frame from base 1. The CDR1 and CDR2 encoded by the germline V gene (reference sequence) are MNHEY and SMNVEV. Preparation of the library involved the immunoSEQ multiplex PCR assay. A mixture of 60 forward primers for TCR Vbeta segments and 13 reverse primers for TCR Jbeta segments was used in the multiplex PCR. The CDR3 region of rearranged TCR beta genes was amplified from genomic DNA with a multiplex PCR assay. On the Illumina HiSeq System, the amplified TCR beta libraries were sequenced as 87-base-pair reads. Per the source publication's procedure: A later analysis counted around 72 million unique TCR beta chains across the 550 to 700 repertoires, and approximately 11 million of these chains were shared by at least two donors. To remove PCR and sequencing errors, raw reads were error-corrected and collapsed into unique sequences using a nearest-neighbor algorithm that merged closely related sequences. CDR3 sequences were aligned to IMGT reference sequences to assign V, D and J gene segments. For a sequence to be retained, at least a six-nucleotide match to both a V gene segment and a J gene segment was required. Rearrangements were classified as productive when the CDR3 lacked stop codons and remained in frame with V and J, and all other rearrangements were classified as non-productive. CDR3 was defined according to IMGT convention as the region running from the second conserved V-encoded cysteine to the conserved J-encoded phenylalanine. The earlier analysis of fewer than 700 of the donors excluded sequences that lacked an unambiguous match to a single V gene segment. In an earlier analysis of several hundred of the donors, V segments were called functional above 56.7% productive rearrangements and were called segregating when the between-donor standard deviation exceeded 5%. A statistical classification framework was built to diagnose cytomegalovirus status from the catalog of TCR beta chain sequences. V and J gene assignment, in a later analysis, came from comparing TCR nucleotide sequences with IMGT/GENE-DB human TR gene sequences. A later analysis assigned CDR3 sequences and most-parsimonious VDJ recombination scenarios with the TCRdist pipeline. A later analysis defined each TCR beta chain by its CDR3 amino acid sequence plus V-gene family, and excluded reads lacking a unique V-gene family. In a later analysis, 500 to 700 highly shared, low-generation-probability nucleotide sequences were removed to address suspected cross-contamination and a sequencing artifact. A later analysis calculated a clonal expansion index for each public chain from normalized within-repertoire ranks of inferred template counts. A later analysis computed generation probabilities with a VDJ recombination model fitted to out-of-frame rearrangements, and checked the results against IGoR. In a later analysis, hypergeometric tests were used to score TCR-TCR, TCR-HLA and TCR-CMV co-occurrence, with a repertoire-size bias correction applied to TCR pairs. To estimate false discovery rates, a later analysis permuted the HLA or CMV assignments 20 times. In a later analysis, co-occurring TCRs were grouped using DBSCAN, and TCRdist sequence similarity was added for clustering within HLA-allele-positive subsets. For co-occurrence clustering, repertoires with fewer than 30,000 or more than 120,000 public chains were excluded, along with roughly 5 repertoires with anomalous nucleotide sharing. Held by TCRdb, this immuneACCESS table contains in-frame sequences only and omits some clones. Under half of the omission traces to an unresolved V gene where checked; the cause of the rest is unknown. The D gene and trimming were derived from the DNA, and the V and J assignments and clone size from that table. For this sample there are 150,000 to 200,000 clones; roughly 79% appear just once. The ten largest clones take up roughly 1.9% of the sample.

Specimen: PBMCs. The clonotype comes from a woman aged 25 to 39 in good health and CMV-seropositive. Recombination linked TRBV27 to TRBJ2-1, with 8 central nucleotides matching TRBD2. The DNA is TGTGCCAGCAGTTTTCCTGGGACTAGCAATGAGCAGTTCTTC. This translates into CASSFPGTSNEQFF.